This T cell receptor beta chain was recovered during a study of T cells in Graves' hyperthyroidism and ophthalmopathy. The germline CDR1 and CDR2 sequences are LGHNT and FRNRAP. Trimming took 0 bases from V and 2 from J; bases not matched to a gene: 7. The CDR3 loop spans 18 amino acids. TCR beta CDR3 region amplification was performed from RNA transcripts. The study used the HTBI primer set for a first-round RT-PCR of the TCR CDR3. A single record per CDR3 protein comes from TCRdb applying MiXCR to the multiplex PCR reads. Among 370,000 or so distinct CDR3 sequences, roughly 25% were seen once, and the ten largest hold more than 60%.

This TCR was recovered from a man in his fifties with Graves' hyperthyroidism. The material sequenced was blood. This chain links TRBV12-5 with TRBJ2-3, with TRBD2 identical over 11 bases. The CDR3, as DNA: TGTGCTAGTGGTTTGGTACTCCTAGCGGGAGGTAACACAGATACGCAGTATTTT. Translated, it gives CASGLVLLAGGNTDTQYF.